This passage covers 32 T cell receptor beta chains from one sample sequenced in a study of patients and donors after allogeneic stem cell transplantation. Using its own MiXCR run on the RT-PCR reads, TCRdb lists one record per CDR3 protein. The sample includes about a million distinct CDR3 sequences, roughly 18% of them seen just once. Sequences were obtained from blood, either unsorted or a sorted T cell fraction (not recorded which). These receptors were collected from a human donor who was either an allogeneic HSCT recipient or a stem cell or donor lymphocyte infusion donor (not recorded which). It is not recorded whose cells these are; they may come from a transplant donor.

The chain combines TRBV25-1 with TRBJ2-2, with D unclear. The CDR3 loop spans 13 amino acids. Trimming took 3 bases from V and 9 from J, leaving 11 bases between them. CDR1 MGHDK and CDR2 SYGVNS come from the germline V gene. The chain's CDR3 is CASSDSDERELFF. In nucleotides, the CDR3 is TGTGCCAGCAGTGACTCGGACGAAAGGGAGCTGTTTTTT.

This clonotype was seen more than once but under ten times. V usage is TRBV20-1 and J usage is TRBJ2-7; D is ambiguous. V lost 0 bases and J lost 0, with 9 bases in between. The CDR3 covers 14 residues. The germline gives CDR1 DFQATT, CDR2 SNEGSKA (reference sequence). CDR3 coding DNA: TGCAGTGCTAGAGACCCTTTGGACTCCTACGAGCAGTACTTC. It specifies CSARDPLDSYEQYF.

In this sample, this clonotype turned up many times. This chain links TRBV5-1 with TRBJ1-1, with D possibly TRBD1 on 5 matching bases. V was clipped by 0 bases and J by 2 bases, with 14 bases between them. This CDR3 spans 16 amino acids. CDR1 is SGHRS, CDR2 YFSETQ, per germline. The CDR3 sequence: CASSLAKAGTNTEAFF. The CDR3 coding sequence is TGCGCCAGCAGCTTGGCCAAGGCAGGGACTAACACTGAAGCTTTCTTT.

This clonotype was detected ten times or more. CDR3 region: CASRRARTNNEQFF. CDR3 nucleotides: TGTGCCAGCAGGCGGGCCCGCACTAACAATGAGCAGTTCTTC. The chain combines TRBV12-3 or TRBV12-4 with TRBJ2-1, with TRBD2 as a possible D gene (5 bases). Trimming took off 6 bases at V and 5 bases at J, with 14 bases between the two ends. This CDR3 spans 14 amino acids.

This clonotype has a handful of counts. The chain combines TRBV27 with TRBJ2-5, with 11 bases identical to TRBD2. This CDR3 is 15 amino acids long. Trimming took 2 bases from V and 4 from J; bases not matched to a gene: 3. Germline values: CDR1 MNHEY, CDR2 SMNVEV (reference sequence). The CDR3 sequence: CASSLVAGGRETQYF. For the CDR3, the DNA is TGTGCCAGCAGTTTAGTAGCGGGGGGGCGAGAGACCCAGTACTTC.

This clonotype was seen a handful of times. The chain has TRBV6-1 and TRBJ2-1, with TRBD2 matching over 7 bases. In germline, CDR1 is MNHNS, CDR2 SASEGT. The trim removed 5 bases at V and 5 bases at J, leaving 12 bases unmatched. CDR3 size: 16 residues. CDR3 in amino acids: CASSTQRGWRNNEQFF. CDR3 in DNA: TGTGCCAGCAGTACCCAGCGGGGTTGGCGGAACAATGAGCAGTTCTTC.

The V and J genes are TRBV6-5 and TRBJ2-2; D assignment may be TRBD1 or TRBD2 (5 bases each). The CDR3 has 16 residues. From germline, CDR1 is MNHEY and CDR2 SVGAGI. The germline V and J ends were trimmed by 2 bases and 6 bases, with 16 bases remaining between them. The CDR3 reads CASSYSPGGTAGELFF. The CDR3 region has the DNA TGTGCCAGCAGTTACAGCCCAGGTGGGACGGCCGGGGAGCTGTTTTTT.

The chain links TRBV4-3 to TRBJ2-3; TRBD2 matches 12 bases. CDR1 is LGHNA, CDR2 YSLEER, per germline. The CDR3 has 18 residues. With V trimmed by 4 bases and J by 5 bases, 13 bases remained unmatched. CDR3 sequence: CASSRSPSGGGPGDTQYF. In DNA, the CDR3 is TGCGCCAGCAGCCGTTCCCCTAGCGGGGGGGGACCCGGAGATACGCAGTATTTT.

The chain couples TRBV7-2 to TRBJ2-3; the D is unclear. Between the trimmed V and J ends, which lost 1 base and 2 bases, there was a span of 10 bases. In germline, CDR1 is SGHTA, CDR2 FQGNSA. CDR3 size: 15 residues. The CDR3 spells CASSLEAISTDTQYF. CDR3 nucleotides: TGTGCCAGCAGCTTAGAGGCTATCTCCACAGATACGCAGTATTTT.

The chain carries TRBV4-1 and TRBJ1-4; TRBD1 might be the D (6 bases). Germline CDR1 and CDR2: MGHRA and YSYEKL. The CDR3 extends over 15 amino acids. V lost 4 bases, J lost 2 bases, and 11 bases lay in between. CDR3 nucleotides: TGCGCCAGCAGCCGTCCACAGGGCACTAATGAAAAACTGTTTTTT. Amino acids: CASSRPQGTNEKLFF.

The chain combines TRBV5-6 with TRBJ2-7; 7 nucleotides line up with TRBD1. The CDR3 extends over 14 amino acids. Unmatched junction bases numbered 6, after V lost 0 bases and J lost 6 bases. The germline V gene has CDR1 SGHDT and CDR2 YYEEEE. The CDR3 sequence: CASSLEKGATEQYF. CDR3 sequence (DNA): TGTGCCAGCAGCTTGGAAAAGGGGGCCACCGAGCAGTACTTC. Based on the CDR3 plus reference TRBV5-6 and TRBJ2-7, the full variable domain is DAGVTQSPTHLIKTRGQQVTLRCSPKSGHDTVSWYQQALGQGPQFIFQYYEEEERQRGNFPDRFSGHQFPNYSSELNVNALLLGDSALYLCASSLEKGATEQYFGPGTRLTVT.

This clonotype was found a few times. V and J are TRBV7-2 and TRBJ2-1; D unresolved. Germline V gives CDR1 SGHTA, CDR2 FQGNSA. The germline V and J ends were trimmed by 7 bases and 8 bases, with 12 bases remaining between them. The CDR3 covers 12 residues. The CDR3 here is CASNQRRHEQFF. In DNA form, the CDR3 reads TGTGCCAGCAATCAGCGTAGGCATGAGCAGTTCTTC. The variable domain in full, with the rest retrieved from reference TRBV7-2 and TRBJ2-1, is GAGVSQSPSNKVTEKGKDVELRCDPISGHTALYWYRQSLGQGLEFLIYFQGNSAPDKSGLPSDRFSAERTGGSVSTLTIQRTQQEDSAVYLCASNQRRHEQFFGPGTRLTVL.

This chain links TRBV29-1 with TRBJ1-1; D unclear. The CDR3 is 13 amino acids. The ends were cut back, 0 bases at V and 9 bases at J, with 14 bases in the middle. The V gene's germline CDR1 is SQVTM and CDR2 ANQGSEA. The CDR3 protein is CSVEDSAGSKAFF. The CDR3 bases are TGCAGCGTTGAAGATTCGGCGGGATCTAAAGCTTTCTTT.

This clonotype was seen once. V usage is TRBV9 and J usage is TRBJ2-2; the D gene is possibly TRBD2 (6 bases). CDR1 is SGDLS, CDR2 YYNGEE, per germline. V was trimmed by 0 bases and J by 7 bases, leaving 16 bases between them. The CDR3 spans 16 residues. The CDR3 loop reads CASSVAPGEWVGELFF. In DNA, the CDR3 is TGTGCCAGCAGCGTAGCTCCGGGGGAGTGGGTCGGGGAGCTGTTTTTT.

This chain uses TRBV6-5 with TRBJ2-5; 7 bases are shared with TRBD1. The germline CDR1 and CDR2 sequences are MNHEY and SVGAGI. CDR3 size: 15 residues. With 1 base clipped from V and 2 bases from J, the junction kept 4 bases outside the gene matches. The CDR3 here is CASSYFGQVQETQYF. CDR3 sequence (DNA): TGTGCCAGCAGTTACTTTGGACAGGTACAAGAGACCCAGTACTTC.

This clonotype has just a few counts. In nucleotides, the CDR3 is TGCAGCGTTGGGGGAGTAGGGAGTTTCCAAGAGACCCAGTACTTC. It is translated as CSVGGVGSFQETQYF. The chain has TRBV29-1 and TRBJ2-5; D perhaps matches TRBD2 (5 bases). CDR3 length: 15 amino acids. The germline gives CDR1 SQVTM, CDR2 ANQGSEA. Trimming stripped 4 bases from V and 1 base from J, with 16 bases between.

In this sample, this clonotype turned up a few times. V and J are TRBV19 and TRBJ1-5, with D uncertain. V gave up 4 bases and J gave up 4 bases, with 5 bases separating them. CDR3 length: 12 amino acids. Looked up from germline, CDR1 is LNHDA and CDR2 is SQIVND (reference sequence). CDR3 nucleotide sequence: TGTGCCAGTAGTACCTATAATCAGCCCCAGCATTTT. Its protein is CASSTYNQPQHF.

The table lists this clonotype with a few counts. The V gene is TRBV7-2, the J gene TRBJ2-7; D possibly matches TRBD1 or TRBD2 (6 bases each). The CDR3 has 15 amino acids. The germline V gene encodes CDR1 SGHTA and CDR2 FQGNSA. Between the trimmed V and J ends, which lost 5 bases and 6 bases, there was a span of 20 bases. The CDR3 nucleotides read TGTGCCAGCAGCCGCGGGACAACTCCTACGATCGAGCAGTACTTC. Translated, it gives CASSRGTTPTIEQYF.

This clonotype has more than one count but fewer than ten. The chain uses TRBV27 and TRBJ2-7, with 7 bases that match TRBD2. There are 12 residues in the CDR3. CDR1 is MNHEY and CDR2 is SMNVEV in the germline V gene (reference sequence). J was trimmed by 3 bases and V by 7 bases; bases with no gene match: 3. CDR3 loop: CASKGGSYEQYF. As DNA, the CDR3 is TGTGCCAGCAAAGGCGGGAGCTACGAGCAGTACTTC.

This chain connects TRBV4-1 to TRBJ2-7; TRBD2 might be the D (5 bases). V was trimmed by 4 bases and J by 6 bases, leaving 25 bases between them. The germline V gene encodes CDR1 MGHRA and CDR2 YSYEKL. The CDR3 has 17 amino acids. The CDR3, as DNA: TGCGCCAGCAGCCTACCTTCCCGTACTAGTAGAACCTCCGAGCAGTACTTC. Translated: CASSLPSRTSRTSEQYF.

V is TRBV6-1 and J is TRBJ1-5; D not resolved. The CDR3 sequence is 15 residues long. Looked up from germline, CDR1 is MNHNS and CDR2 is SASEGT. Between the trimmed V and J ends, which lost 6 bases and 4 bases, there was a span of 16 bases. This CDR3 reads CASREFDGGNQPQHF. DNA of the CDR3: TGTGCCAGCAGAGAGTTCGACGGTGGTAATCAGCCCCAGCATTTT.

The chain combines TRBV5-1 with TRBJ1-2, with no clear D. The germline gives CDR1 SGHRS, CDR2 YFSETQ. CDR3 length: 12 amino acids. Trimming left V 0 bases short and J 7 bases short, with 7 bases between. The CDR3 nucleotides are TGCGCCAGCAGCTTGGAAGACTTTGGCTACACCTTC. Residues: CASSLEDFGYTF.

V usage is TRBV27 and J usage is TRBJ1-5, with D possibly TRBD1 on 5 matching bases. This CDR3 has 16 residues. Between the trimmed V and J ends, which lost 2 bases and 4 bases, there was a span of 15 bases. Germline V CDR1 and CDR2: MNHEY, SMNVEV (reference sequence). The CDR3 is CASSLGGGLVNQPQHF. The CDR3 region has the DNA TGTGCCAGCAGTTTAGGTGGGGGTTTGGTGAATCAGCCCCAGCATTTT.

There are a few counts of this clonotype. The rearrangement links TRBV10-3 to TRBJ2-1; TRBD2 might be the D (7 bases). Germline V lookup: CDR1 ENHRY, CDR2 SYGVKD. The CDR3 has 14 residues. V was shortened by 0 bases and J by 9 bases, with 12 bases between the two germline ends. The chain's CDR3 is CAISESSGGAEQFF. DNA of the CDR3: TGTGCCATCAGTGAGTCTTCTGGGGGGGCTGAGCAGTTCTTC.

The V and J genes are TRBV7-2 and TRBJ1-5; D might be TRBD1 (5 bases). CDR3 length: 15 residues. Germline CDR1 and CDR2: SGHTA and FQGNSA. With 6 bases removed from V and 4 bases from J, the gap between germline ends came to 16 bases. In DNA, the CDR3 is TGTGCCAGCAGGCGCGACAGCATTCGAAATCAGCCCCAGCATTTT. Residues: CASRRDSIRNQPQHF.

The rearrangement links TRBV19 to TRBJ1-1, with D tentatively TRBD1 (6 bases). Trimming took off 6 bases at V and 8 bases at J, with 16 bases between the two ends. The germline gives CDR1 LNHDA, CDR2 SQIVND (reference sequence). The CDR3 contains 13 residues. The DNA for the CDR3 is TGTGCCAGTAGCTGGACACAGGGTGGGGAAGCTTTCTTT. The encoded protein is CASSWTQGGEAFF. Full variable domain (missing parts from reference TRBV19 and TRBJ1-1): DGGITQSPKYLFRKEGQNVTLSCEQNLNHDAMYWYRQDPGQGLRLIYYSQIVNDFQKGDIAEGYSVSREKKESFPLTVTSAQKNPTAFYLCASSWTQGGEAFFGQGTRLTVV.

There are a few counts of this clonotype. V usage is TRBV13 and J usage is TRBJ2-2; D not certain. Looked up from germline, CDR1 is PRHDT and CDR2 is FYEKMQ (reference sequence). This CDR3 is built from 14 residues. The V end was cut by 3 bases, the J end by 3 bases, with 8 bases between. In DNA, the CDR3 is TGTGCCAGCAGCTTTAAGGGATACACCGGGGAGCTGTTTTTT. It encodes CASSFKGYTGELFF.

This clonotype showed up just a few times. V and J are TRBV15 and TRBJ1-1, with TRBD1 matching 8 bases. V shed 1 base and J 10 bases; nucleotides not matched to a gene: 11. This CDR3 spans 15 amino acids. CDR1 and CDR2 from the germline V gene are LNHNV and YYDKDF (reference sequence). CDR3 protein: CATSRVQQGVRAAFF. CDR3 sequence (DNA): TGTGCCACCAGCAGAGTGCAACAGGGGGTTAGAGCAGCTTTCTTT.

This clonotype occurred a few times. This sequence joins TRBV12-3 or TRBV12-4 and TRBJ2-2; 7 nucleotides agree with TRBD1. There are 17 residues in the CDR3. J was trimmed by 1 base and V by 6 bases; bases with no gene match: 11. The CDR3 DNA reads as TGTGCCAGCAGACCACCGACAGGGCGTAGGAACACCGGGGAGCTGTTTTTT. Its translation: CASRPPTGRRNTGELFF.

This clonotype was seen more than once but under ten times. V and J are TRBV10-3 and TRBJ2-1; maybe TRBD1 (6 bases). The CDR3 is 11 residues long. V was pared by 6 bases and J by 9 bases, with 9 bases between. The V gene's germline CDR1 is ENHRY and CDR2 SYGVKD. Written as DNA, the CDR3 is TGTGCCATCAGACAGGGACCTGAGCAGTTCTTC. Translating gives CAIRQGPEQFF.

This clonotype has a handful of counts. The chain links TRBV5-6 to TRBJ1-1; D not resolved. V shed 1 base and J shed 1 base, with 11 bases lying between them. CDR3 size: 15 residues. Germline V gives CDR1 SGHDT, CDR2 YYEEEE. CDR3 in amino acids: CASSLYQTPNTEAFF. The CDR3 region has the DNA TGTGCCAGCAGCTTGTATCAGACCCCGAACACTGAAGCTTTCTTT.

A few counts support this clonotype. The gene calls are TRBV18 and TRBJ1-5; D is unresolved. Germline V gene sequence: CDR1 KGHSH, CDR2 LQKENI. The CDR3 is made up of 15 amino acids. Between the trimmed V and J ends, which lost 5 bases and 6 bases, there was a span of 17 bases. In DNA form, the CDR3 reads TGTGCCAGCTCATCCGGCAGGCTGATTTCTCAGCCCCAGCATTTT. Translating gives CASSSGRLISQPQHF. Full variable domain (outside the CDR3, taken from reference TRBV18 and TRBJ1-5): NAGVMQNPRHLVRRRGQEARLRCSPMKGHSHVYWYRQLPEEGLKFMVYLQKENIIDESGMPKERFSAEFPKEGPSILRIQQVVRGDSAAYFCASSSGRLISQPQHFGDGTRLSIL.